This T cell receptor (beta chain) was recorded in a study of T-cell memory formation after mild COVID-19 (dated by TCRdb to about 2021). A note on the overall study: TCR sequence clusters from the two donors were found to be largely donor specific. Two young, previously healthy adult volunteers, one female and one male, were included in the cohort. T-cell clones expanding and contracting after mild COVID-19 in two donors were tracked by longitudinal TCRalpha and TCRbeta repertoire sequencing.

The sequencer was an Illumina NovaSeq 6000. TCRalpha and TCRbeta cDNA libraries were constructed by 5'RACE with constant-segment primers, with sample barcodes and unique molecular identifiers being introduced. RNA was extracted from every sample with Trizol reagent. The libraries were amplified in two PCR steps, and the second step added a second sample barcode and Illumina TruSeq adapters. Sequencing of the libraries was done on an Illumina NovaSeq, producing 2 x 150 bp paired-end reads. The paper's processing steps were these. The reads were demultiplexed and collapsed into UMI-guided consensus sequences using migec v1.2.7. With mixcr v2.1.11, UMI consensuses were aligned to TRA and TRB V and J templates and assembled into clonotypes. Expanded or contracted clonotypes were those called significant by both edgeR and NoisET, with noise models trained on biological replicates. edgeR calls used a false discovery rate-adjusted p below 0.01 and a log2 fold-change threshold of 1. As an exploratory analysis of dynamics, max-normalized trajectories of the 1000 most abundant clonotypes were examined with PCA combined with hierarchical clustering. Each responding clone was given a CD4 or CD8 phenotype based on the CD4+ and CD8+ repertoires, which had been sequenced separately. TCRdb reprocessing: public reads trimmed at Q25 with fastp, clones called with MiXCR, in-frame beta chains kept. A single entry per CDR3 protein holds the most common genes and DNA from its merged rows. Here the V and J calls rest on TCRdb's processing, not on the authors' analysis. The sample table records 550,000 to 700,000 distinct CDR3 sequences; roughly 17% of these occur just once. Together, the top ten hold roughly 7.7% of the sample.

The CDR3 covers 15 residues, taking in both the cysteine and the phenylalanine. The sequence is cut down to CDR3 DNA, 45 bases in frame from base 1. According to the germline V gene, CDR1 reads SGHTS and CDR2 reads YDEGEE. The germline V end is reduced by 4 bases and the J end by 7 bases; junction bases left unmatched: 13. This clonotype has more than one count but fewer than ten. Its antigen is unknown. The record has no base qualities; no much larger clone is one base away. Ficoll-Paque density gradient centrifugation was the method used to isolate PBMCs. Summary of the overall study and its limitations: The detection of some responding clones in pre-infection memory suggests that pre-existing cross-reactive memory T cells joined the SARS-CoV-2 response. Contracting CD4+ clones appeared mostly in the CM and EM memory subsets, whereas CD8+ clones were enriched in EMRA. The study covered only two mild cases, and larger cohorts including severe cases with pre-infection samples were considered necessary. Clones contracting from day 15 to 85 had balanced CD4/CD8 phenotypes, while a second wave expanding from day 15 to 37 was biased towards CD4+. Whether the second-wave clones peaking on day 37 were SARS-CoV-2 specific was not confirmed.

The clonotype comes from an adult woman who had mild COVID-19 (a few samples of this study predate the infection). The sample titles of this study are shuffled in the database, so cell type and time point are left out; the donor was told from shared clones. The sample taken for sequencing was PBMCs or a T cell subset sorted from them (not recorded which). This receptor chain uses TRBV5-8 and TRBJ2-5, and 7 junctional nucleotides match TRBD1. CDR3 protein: CASSQTRQGLGTQYF. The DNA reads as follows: TGTGCCAGCAGCCAAACCCGACAGGGTTTGGGGACCCAGTACTTC.